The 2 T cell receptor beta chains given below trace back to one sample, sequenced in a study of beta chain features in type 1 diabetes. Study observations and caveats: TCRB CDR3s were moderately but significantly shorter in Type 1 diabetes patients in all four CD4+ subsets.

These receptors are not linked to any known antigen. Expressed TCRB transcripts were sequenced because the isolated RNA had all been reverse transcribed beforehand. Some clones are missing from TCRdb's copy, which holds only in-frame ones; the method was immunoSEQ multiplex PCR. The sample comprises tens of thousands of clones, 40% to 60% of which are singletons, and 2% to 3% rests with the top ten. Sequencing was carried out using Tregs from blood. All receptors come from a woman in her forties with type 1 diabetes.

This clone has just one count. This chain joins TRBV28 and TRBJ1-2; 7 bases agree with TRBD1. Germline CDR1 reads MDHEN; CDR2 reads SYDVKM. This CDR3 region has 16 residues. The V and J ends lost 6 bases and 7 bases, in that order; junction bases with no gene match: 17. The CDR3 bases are TGTGCCAGCAGCCTAACAGAGGGGGCCGCAGTAGGTGGCTACACCTTC. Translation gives CASSLTEGAAVGGYTF.

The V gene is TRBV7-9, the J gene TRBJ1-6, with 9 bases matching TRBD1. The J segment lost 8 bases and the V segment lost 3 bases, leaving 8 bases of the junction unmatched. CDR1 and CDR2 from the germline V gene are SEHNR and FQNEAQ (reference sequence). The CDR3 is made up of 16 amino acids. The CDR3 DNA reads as TGTGCCAGCAGCTTGGGGACGGGACAGGGAGATTCACCCCTCCACTTT. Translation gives CASSLGTGQGDSPLHF.